A selection of T cell receptor beta chains follows, all from one sample in a study of CD8+ T cells in alopecia areata. Sequenced by immunoSEQ multiplex PCR; TCRdb stores in-frame clones only, minus some. The top ten hold around 16% of the sample, which has about 170,000 clones, 58% seen once. Material: CD4+ T cells sorted from blood, obtained at roughly week 58, from a patient treated with tofacitinib. These receptors were obtained from a human donor with alopecia areata. CDR3s include the opening cysteine and the closing phenylalanine or tryptophan. D genes are given only for firm matches. Clone size appears in some rows only: once, few, many, or a class for an expanded clone.

.,TRBJ2-2,.,TRBV6-5,TGTGCCAGCAGTTACGTTGAGCTTCCCGGGGAGCTGTTTTTT,CASSYVELPGELFF
.,TRBJ1-2,.,TRBV18,TGTGCCAGCTCACCACCAGGGCCCGGCTACACCTTC,CASSPPGPGYTF
TRBD1,TRBJ2-1,.,TRBV6-4,TGTGCCACCAGTGACAGCGGACAGGGGGACAGGGATGAGCAGTTCTTC,CATSDSGQGDRDEQFF
.,TRBJ2-5,.,TRBV5-8,TGTGCCAGCAGCCTCAGGGGAGGAGAGACCCAGTACTTC,CASSLRGGETQYF
.,TRBJ1-5,few,TRBV2,TGTGCCAGCAGTTCCAGTAACAGCAATCAGCCCCAGCATTTT,CASSSSNSNQPQHF
.,TRBJ2-5,.,TRBV29-1,TGCAGCGTTGAAGTCCCGGAGACCCAGTACTTC,CSVEVPETQYF
.,TRBJ1-1,.,TRBV10-3,TGTGCCATCAACCGAGACAGAAACACTGAAGCTTTCTTT,CAINRDRNTEAFF
.,TRBJ2-2,.,TRBV7-7,TGTGCTAGCAGTTTGACCTACACCGGGGAGCTGTTTTTT,CASSLTYTGELFF
.,TRBJ1-1,.,TRBV6-5,TGTGCCAGCATTGGGATAACGAACACTGAAGCTTTCTTT,CASIGITNTEAFF
.,TRBJ2-2,.,TRBV7-2,TGTGCCAGCAGCTTTTCTGGGGGTATCACCGGGGAGCTGTTTTTT,CASSFSGGITGELFF
.,TRBJ1-2,.,TRBV29-1,TGCAGCGTTGTGACAGGCCCTAAGGACTATGGCTACACCTTC,CSVVTGPKDYGYTF
.,TRBJ2-7,.,TRBV10-3,TGTGCCATCAGTGTTGGGGACGAGCAGTACTTC,CAISVGDEQYF
.,TRBJ2-7,.,TRBV7-7,TGTGCCAGCAGGCCCCTGTCCCGCTACGAGCAGTACTTC,CASRPLSRYEQYF
.,TRBJ1-1,.,TRBV29-1,TGCAGCGGAAGTGCGAACACTGAAGCTTTCTTT,CSGSANTEAFF
.,TRBJ1-5,few,TRBV5-1,TGCGCCAGCAGCTTGTGGGGTTTAGGCAATCAGCCCCAGCATTTT,CASSLWGLGNQPQHF
TRBD1,TRBJ1-6,.,TRBV14,TGTGCCAGCAGCCAAGAACTACAGGGGTATTCACCCCTCCACTTT,CASSQELQGYSPLHF